The 2 T cell receptor beta chains given below trace back to one sample, sequenced in a study of T cells in Graves' hyperthyroidism and ophthalmopathy (dated 2019 in TCRdb). Library construction relied on multiplex PCR. Instrument on record: Illumina HiSeq 2000. The TCR beta CDR3 regions were amplified from RNA transcripts. A first-round RT-PCR of the TCR CDR3 used the HTBI primer set with the Qiagen OneStep RT-PCR kit. TCRdb's own reprocessing of the public reads used fastp at Q25 and MiXCR and kept productive beta chains. When rows share a CDR3 protein, they turn into one entry using the most common DNA and genes. The sample table contains about 590,000 distinct CDR3 sequences; only one count was recorded for less than 20% of them. The ten most abundant clones make up less than 9.5% of the sample. Sequencing was carried out using blood. The source is a woman aged 25-40 years with Graves' hyperthyroidism.

This clonotype showed up just a few times. The rearrangement links TRBV7-3 to TRBJ2-1, with a weak D call TRBD1 (6 bases). V was cut by 5 bases and J by 1 base, with 12 bases left in between. Germline assignment: CDR1 SGHTA and CDR2 FQGTGA. This CDR3 has 15 residues. CDR3 loop: CASSLRQDSYNEQFF. CDR3 nucleotide sequence: TGTGCCAGCAGCCTCCGACAGGATTCCTACAATGAGCAGTTCTTC. The full variable domain, completed using reference TRBV7-3 and TRBJ2-1, is GAGVSQTPSNKVTEKGKYVELRCDPISGHTALYWYRQSLGQGPEFLIYFQGTGAADDSGLPNDRFFAVRPEGSVSTLKIQRTERGDSAVYLCASSLRQDSYNEQFFGPGTRLTVL.

This clonotype was recorded at least ten times. The chain is built from TRBV20-1 and TRBJ2-1, with TRBD2 identical over 12 bases. The germline gives CDR1 DFQATT, CDR2 SNEGSKA (reference sequence). With 5 bases clipped from V and 4 bases from J, the junction kept 3 bases outside the gene matches. The CDR3 length is 14 residues. The CDR3 loop is CSAVGLAGYNEQFF. The CDR3 coding sequence is TGCAGTGCTGTGGGACTAGCGGGTTACAATGAGCAGTTCTTC.